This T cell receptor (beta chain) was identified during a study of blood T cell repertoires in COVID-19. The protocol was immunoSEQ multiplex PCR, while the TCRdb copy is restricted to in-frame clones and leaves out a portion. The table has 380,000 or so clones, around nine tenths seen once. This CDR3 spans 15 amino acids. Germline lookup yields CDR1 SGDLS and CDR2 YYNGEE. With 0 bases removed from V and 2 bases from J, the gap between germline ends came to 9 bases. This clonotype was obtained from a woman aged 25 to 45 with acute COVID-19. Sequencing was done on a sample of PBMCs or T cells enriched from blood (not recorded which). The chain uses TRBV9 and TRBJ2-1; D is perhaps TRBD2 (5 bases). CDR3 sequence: CASSVVGEPYNEQFF. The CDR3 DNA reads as TGTGCCAGCAGCGTAGTTGGGGAGCCCTACAATGAGCAGTTCTTC.